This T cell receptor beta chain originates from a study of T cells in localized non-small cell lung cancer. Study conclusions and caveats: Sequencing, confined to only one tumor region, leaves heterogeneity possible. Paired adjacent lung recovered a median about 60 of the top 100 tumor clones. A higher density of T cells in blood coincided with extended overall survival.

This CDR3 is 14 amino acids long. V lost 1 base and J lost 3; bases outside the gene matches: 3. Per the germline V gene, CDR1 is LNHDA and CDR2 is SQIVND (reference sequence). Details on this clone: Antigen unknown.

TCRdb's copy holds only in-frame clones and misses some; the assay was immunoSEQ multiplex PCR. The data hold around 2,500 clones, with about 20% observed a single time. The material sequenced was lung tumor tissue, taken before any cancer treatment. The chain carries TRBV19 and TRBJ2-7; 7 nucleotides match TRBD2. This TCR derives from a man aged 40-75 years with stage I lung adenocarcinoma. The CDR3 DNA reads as TGTGCCAGTAGTATAGCGGGAGGTGGCTACGAGCAGTACTTC. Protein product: CASSIAGGGYEQYF. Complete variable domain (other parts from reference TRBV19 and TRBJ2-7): DGGITQSPKYLFRKEGQNVTLSCEQNLNHDAMYWYRQDPGQGLRLIYYSQIVNDFQKGDIAEGYSVSREKKESFPLTVTSAQKNPTAFYLCASSIAGGGYEQYFGPGTRLTVT.